One sample yielded the 18 T cell receptor beta chains listed below, sequenced in a study of OX40 agonist ivuxolimab in advanced cancers. Produced via immunoSEQ multiplex PCR; TCRdb's table is partial and in-frame only. The sample gives around 100,000 clones, nearly 90% of which show up once; more than 0.15% is in the top ten. Sequences were derived from CD4+ or CD8+ T cells sorted from blood, sampled in a trial of the OX40 agonist ivuxolimab. The receptors derive from an adult with an advanced solid tumor such as melanoma, head and neck, liver or kidney cancer.

This sequence joins TRBV27 and TRBJ2-2, with D possibly being TRBD2 (7 bases). The length of the CDR3 is 20 residues. The V and J ends lost 6 bases and 7 bases respectively, with 33 bases between them. Per germline, CDR1 MNHEY and CDR2 SMNVEV (reference sequence). CDR3 sequence reads: CASRLEGGPWSGKFIGELFF. The CDR3 region has the DNA TGTGCCAGCAGGCTAGAGGGGGGCCCTTGGAGCGGGAAGTTTATCGGGGAGCTGTTTTTT.

This clone has just a few counts. The chain combines TRBV4-1 with TRBJ2-7; 8 nucleotides align to TRBD2. The V and J ends lost 2 bases and 5 bases, in that order; junction bases with no gene match: 5. The CDR3 contains 14 residues. Germline V lookup: CDR1 MGHRA, CDR2 YSYEKL. DNA of the CDR3: TGCGCCAGCAGCCAACGGGAGGGCCTCAACGAGCAGTACTTC. Amino acids: CASSQREGLNEQYF.

This chain connects TRBV5-4 to TRBJ2-3; D possibly corresponds to TRBD1 (6 bases). Trimming pared 1 base from V and 2 bases from J, leaving 8 bases between. This CDR3 is built from 14 residues. Germline values: CDR1 SGHNT, CDR2 YYREEE (reference sequence). The CDR3 DNA sequence: TGTGCCAGCAGCTTGACAGGGATCACAGATACGCAGTATTTT. Protein sequence: CASSLTGITDTQYF.

The rearrangement joins TRBV7-8 to TRBJ2-2; D is possibly TRBD1 (6 bases). Germline CDR1 SGHVS, CDR2 FQNEAQ. This CDR3 contains 18 residues. V was shortened by 5 bases and J by 0 bases, with 19 bases between the two germline ends. The CDR3 DNA reads as TGTGCCAGCAGCACCGTAATCAGGGGATCAACGAACACCGGGGAGCTGTTTTTT. It encodes CASSTVIRGSTNTGELFF.

This clone was recorded a few times. This chain uses TRBV7-2 with TRBJ2-3; the match to TRBD2 covers 9 bases. The CDR3 totals 15 residues. V gave up 5 bases and J gave up 10 bases; unmatched junction bases: 13. Per the germline V gene, CDR1 is SGHTA and CDR2 is FQGNSA. DNA of the CDR3: TGTGCCAGCAGCACATCGCGGGGGGGCCGTCAGGCGCAGTATTTT. Translation gives CASSTSRGGRQAQYF.

The V gene is TRBV30, the J gene TRBJ1-1, with 8 bases that match TRBD1. In germline, CDR1 is GTSNPN, CDR2 SVGIG (reference sequence). Unmatched junction bases numbered 12, after V lost 3 bases and J lost 0 bases. The CDR3 spans 17 residues. The CDR3 coding sequence is TGTGCCTGGAGCTTTGACAGGGGAAGGCCAATGAACACTGAAGCTTTCTTT. Residues: CAWSFDRGRPMNTEAFF.

The chain uses TRBV2 and TRBJ2-2, with D unclear. Looked up from germline, CDR1 is SNHLY and CDR2 is FYNNEI. The CDR3 is made up of 14 amino acids. V was trimmed by 4 bases and J by 5 bases, leaving 11 bases between them. The DNA of the CDR3 is TGTGCCAGCAGTGTGGGGTTTGAGACCGGGGAGCTGTTTTTT. This codes for CASSVGFETGELFF.

This clone was seen only once. V and J are TRBV6-1 and TRBJ1-2, with D unresolved. CDR3 length: 12 amino acids. Germline V CDR1 and CDR2: MNHNS, SASEGT. V was trimmed by 4 bases and J by 7 bases, leaving 10 bases between them. CDR3 coding DNA: TGTGCCAGCAGTGTCTGGACCGTTGGCTACACCTTC. Translation gives CASSVWTVGYTF.

The J gene is TRBJ1-1, the V gene TRBV6-1; 7 positions match TRBD1. CDR3 length: 16 residues. Germline CDR1 reads MNHNS; CDR2 reads SASEGT. With V trimmed by 4 bases and J by 0 bases, 8 bases remained unmatched. The DNA of the CDR3 is TGTGCCAGCAGTGGACAGGGTGCGGCGATGAACACTGAAGCTTTCTTT. This encodes CASSGQGAAMNTEAFF.

The table lists this clone with a few counts. The V gene is TRBV5-1, the J gene TRBJ1-5; D is uncertain. Germline CDR1 and CDR2: SGHRS and YFSETQ. The ends were cut back, 0 bases at V and 6 bases at J, with 7 bases in the middle. The CDR3 has 13 amino acids. CDR3 protein: CASSLVGLQPQHF. The DNA of the CDR3 is TGCGCCAGCAGCTTGGTAGGGCTTCAGCCCCAGCATTTT.

This clone came up a few times. This chain's CDR3 is CSGQGGAGGDTQYF. The CDR3 nucleotides are TGCAGCGGGCAGGGGGGCGCGGGTGGAGATACGCAGTATTTT. The V and J genes are TRBV29-1 and TRBJ2-3, with TRBD1 as a possible D gene (7 bases). Germline values: CDR1 SQVTM, CDR2 ANQGSEA. V was clipped by 7 bases and J by 5 bases, with 19 bases between them. The length of the CDR3 is 14 residues.

This clone was counted a few times. This sequence joins TRBV4-1 and TRBJ1-5, with TRBD1 matching over 7 bases. Germline lookup yields CDR1 MGHRA and CDR2 YSYEKL. Trimming cost V 3 bases and J 6 bases; bases outside gene matches: 5. CDR3 size: 14 residues. DNA of the CDR3: TGCGCCAGCAGCCAGAGACAGGGAGGTCAGCCCCAGCATTTT. Translating it yields CASSQRQGGQPQHF.

A word on this clone: Other DNA sequences in this specimen translate into the identical CDR3. V is TRBV6-1 and J is TRBJ1-5; D call uncertain. Germline V CDR1 and CDR2: MNHNS, SASEGT. V shed 3 bases and J shed 5 bases, with 11 bases lying between them. This CDR3 has 14 residues. CDR3 amino acids: CASSDARRDQPQHF. The CDR3, as DNA: TGTGCCAGCAGTGATGCCAGAAGGGATCAGCCCCAGCATTTT.

This chain links TRBV4-2 with TRBJ2-2; D might be TRBD2 (5 bases). The CDR3 sequence is 17 residues long. V lost 4 bases, J lost 3 bases, and 18 bases lay in between. CDR1 and CDR2 (germline): LGHNA, YNFKEQ. As DNA, the CDR3 is TGTGCCAGCAGCCGACTACCCGACCCAACTCACACCGGGGAGCTGTTTTTT. Translating it yields CASSRLPDPTHTGELFF.

V and J are TRBV2 and TRBJ1-6, with 12 positions matching TRBD1. The V gene's germline CDR1 is SNHLY and CDR2 FYNNEI. The CDR3 runs to 16 residues. After removal of 4 bases from V and 7 bases from J, the junction contained 5 bases not matched to a gene. CDR3 coding DNA: TGTGCCAGCAGTGGCGGGACAGGGGGCTGGAATTCACCCCTCCACTTT. Protein sequence: CASSGGTGGWNSPLHF.

The chain combines TRBV10-2 with TRBJ2-7; D call uncertain. The CDR3 has 11 residues. Per germline, CDR1 WSHSY and CDR2 SAAADI. V gave up 6 bases and J gave up 4 bases, with 7 bases separating them. DNA of the CDR3: TGCGCCAGCAGCCACGATTACGAGCAGTACTTC. Protein sequence: CASSHDYEQYF.

The chain is built from TRBV7-8 and TRBJ2-3, with D perhaps given as TRBD1 or TRBD2 (8 bases each). The length of the CDR3 is 18 residues. V lost 1 base and J 0 bases, leaving 17 bases between the germline ends. Germline values: CDR1 SGHVS, CDR2 FQNEAQ. CDR3 amino acids: CASSLGQGAGGSTDTQYF. The CDR3 nucleotides read TGTGCCAGCAGCTTAGGCCAGGGGGCGGGGGGTAGCACAGATACGCAGTATTTT.

The chain couples TRBV6-5 to TRBJ2-7, with 8 bases lining up with TRBD2. Germline V gene sequence: CDR1 MNHEY, CDR2 SVGAGI. V shed 6 bases, J shed 4 bases, and the junction held 5 bases outside the gene matches. The CDR3 is 13 residues long. The CDR3 loop is CASSRTSMYEQYF. In DNA, the CDR3 is TGTGCCAGCAGCCGGACTAGCATGTACGAGCAGTACTTC.